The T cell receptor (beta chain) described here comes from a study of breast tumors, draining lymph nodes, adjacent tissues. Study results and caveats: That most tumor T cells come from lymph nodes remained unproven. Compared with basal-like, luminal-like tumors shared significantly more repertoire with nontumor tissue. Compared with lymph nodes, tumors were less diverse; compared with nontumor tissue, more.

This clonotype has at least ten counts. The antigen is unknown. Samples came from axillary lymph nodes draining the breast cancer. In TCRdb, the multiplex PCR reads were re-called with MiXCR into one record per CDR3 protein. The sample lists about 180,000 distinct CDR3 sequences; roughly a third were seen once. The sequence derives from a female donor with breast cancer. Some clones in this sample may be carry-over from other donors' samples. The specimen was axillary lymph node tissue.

In DNA, the CDR3 is TGTGCCAGCAGAAACCAGGGAATGGGTAATCAGCCCCAGCATTTT. Amino acid sequence: CASRNQGMGNQPQHF. The chain links TRBV12-3 or TRBV12-4 to TRBJ1-5; D possibly corresponds to TRBD1 (5 bases). Deletions cut 6 bases from V and 4 bases from J, with 16 bases between. The CDR3 totals 15 residues.